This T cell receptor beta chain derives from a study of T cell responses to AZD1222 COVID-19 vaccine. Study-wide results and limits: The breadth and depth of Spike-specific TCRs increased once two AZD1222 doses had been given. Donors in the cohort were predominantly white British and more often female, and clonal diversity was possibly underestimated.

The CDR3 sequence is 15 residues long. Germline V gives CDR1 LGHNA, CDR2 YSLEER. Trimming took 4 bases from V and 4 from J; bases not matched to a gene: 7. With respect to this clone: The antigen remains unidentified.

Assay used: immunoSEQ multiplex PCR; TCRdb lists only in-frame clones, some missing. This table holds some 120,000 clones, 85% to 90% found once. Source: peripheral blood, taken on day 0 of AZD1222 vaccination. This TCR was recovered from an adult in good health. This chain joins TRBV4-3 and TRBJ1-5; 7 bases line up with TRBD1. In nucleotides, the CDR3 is TGCGCCAGCAGCCGAAACCGGGACAGAAATCAGCCCCAGCATTTT. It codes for CASSRNRDRNQPQHF.